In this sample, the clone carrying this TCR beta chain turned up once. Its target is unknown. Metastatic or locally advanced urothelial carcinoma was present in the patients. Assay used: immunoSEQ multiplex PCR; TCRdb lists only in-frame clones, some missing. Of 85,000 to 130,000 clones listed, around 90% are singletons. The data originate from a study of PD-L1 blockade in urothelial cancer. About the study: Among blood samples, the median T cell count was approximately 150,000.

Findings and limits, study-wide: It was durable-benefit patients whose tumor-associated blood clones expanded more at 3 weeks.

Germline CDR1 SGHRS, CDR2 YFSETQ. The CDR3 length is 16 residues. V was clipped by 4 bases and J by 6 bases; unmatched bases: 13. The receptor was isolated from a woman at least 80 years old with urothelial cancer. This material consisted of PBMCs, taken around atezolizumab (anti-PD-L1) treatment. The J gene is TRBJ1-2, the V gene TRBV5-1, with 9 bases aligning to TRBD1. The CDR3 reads CASSHHELQGAHGYTF. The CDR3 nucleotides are TGCGCCAGCAGCCACCACGAATTACAGGGGGCACATGGCTACACCTTC.